These 29 T cell receptor beta chains were all obtained from the same sample, sequenced in a study of T-cell reconstitution after alpha-beta-depleted transplantation in children. The library targeted TCRbeta and was prepared with unique molecular identifiers. TCRdb ran MiXCR on the PCR reads and lists one entry per CDR3 protein. The table records approximately 270,000 distinct CDR3 sequences, nearly 10% of them present only once. The sequencing used PBMCs from the stem cell graft donor, collected from the stem cell graft. All receptors derive from a human donor who donated a stem cell graft to a child with SCID.

This clonotype was seen only a few times. The chain joins TRBV27 to TRBJ2-1, with D possibly being TRBD1 or TRBD2 (5 bases each). The CDR3 is 13 residues long. Germline-derived CDR1 and CDR2 are MNHEY and SMNVEV (reference sequence). V was clipped by 10 bases and J by 6 bases, with 16 bases between them. The CDR3 spells CATLSRDGNEQFF. CDR3 sequence (DNA): TGTGCCACCCTATCCAGGGACGGCAATGAGCAGTTCTTC.

There are a few counts of this clonotype. The rearrangement joins TRBV20-1 to TRBJ2-3; 8 nucleotides align to TRBD1. Germline CDR1 and CDR2: DFQATT and SNEGSKA (reference sequence). J lost 2 bases, V lost 2 bases, and 6 bases had no gene match. The CDR3 runs 15 residues. CDR3 nucleotides: TGCAGTGCTAGACCCGGCAGGGGGCCCACAGATACGCAGTATTTT. The encoded protein is CSARPGRGPTDTQYF.

This clonotype was seen once. The gene calls are TRBV4-2 and TRBJ2-3; weak D call: TRBD1 (5 bases). CDR1 is LGHNA, CDR2 YNFKEQ, per germline. This CDR3 is 14 amino acids long. Trimming removed 10 bases from V and 6 bases from J, with 20 bases in between. In DNA form, the CDR3 reads TGTGCCATCAGTCCCAGGGCCCTCTTCGATACGCAGTATTTT. Translation gives CAISPRALFDTQYF.

The chain uses TRBV5-1 and TRBJ1-4; 8 nucleotides line up with TRBD1. Trimming cost V 4 bases and J 2 bases; bases outside gene matches: 7. Germline V lookup: CDR1 SGHRS, CDR2 YFSETQ. This CDR3 contains 16 residues. The CDR3 protein is CASSRGQGPTNEKLFF. The CDR3 bases are TGCGCCAGCAGCCGCGGACAGGGCCCCACTAATGAAAAACTGTTTTTT.

This clonotype showed up many times. This chain connects TRBV10-2 to TRBJ2-7, with D maybe TRBD2 (5 bases). CDR1 is WSHSY and CDR2 is SAAADI in the germline V gene. This CDR3 has 16 residues. The V gene lost 6 bases and the J gene lost 0 bases, with 18 bases spanning the gap. This CDR3 reads CASRPPGVKSSYEQYF. The CDR3 coding sequence is TGCGCCAGCAGACCCCCCGGGGTGAAGAGCTCCTACGAGCAGTACTTC.

This clonotype was seen at least ten times. This rearrangement joins TRBV2 to TRBJ2-1; no definite D call. V gave up 3 bases and J gave up 7 bases, with 19 bases separating them. CDR3 length: 16 amino acids. Germline CDR1 reads SNHLY; CDR2 reads FYNNEI. CDR3 protein: CASSDISRPAGNEQFF. The CDR3, as DNA: TGTGCCAGCAGTGATATATCTCGGCCTGCTGGGAATGAGCAGTTCTTC.

In this sample, this clonotype turned up a few times. V usage is TRBV12-3 or TRBV12-4 and J usage is TRBJ2-1; D remains ambiguous. V was trimmed by 6 bases and J by 5 bases, leaving 20 bases between them. This CDR3 has 16 residues. CDR3 DNA sequence: TGTGCCAGCAGCCTTACCTCTGGTGCCGGGCACAATGAGCAGTTCTTC. Its protein is CASSLTSGAGHNEQFF.

This clonotype occurred a few times. V and J are TRBV20-1 and TRBJ2-7, with 8 bases identical to TRBD1. This CDR3 is built from 13 residues. The V gene end was trimmed by 6 bases and the J gene end by 2 bases; junction bases not matched to a gene: 6. Germline lookup yields CDR1 DFQATT and CDR2 SNEGSKA (reference sequence). For the CDR3, the DNA is TGCAGTGCCCCGGGACAGGCGACCTACGAGCAGTACTTC. Amino acid sequence: CSAPGQATYEQYF.

This clonotype was detected only a few times. V usage is TRBV18 and J usage is TRBJ2-7, with D perhaps TRBD1 (6 bases). The CDR3 loop spans 14 amino acids. Germline V gene sequence: CDR1 KGHSH, CDR2 LQKENI. Trimming shortened V by 3 bases and J by 4 bases, and 13 bases separated the two germline ends. CDR3 nucleotide sequence: TGTGCCAGCTCACCGCCGGGACATGGTTACGAGCAGTACTTC. This translates into CASSPPGHGYEQYF.

This clonotype has more than one count but fewer than ten. The chain carries TRBV12-3 or TRBV12-4 and TRBJ2-1; maybe TRBD2 (5 bases). This CDR3 spans 13 amino acids. V was clipped by 5 bases and J by 9 bases, with 14 bases between them. This chain's CDR3 is CASSLLLASEQFF. For the CDR3, the DNA is TGTGCCAGCAGTCTACTCCTAGCTTCTGAGCAGTTCTTC.

V is TRBV12-3 or TRBV12-4 and J is TRBJ2-7; a possible D gene is TRBD1 (6 bases). V shed 5 bases and J shed 3 bases, with 11 bases lying between them. The CDR3 consists of 13 residues. The CDR3 coding sequence is TGTGCCAGCAGTCTCAGGGGAGACTACGAGCAGTACTTC. It specifies CASSLRGDYEQYF.

The gene calls are TRBV5-1 and TRBJ1-2; D is possibly TRBD1 (5 bases). This CDR3 is built from 12 residues. Trimming shortened V by 4 bases and J by 9 bases, and 13 bases separated the two germline ends. Germline loops: CDR1 SGHRS, CDR2 YFSETQ. The CDR3 is CASSAHGGSYTF. Written as DNA, the CDR3 is TGCGCCAGCAGCGCTCACGGGGGGAGCTACACCTTC.

The rearrangement joins TRBV7-3 to TRBJ2-5, with a weak D call TRBD1 (6 bases). Per the germline V gene, CDR1 is SGHTA and CDR2 is FQGTGA. V was clipped by 9 bases and J by 0 bases, with 17 bases between them. This CDR3 region has 15 residues. The CDR3 loop reads CASSQGRGNQETQYF. CDR3 nucleotides: TGTGCCAGTTCGCAGGGCAGGGGAAACCAAGAGACCCAGTACTTC.

The chain combines TRBV6-2 or TRBV6-3 with TRBJ1-2; 7 bases match TRBD1. Germline CDR1 is MNHEY and CDR2 is SVGEGT. The V gene end was trimmed by 2 bases and the J gene end by 6 bases; junction bases not matched to a gene: 3. CDR3 length: 13 amino acids. CDR3 in DNA: TGTGCCAGCAGTTACGGGACAGTCGATGGCTACACCTTC. Residues: CASSYGTVDGYTF.

Ten or more counts support this clonotype. The V and J genes are TRBV18 and TRBJ2-5; no reliable D call. Germline V lookup: CDR1 KGHSH, CDR2 LQKENI. The CDR3 spans 13 residues. V was trimmed by 3 bases and J by 0 bases, leaving 5 bases between them. Here the CDR3 reads CASSPGYQETQYF. Here the CDR3 DNA reads TGTGCCAGCTCACCCGGATACCAAGAGACCCAGTACTTC.

The chain is built from TRBV4-1 and TRBJ2-1; TRBD1 agrees at 9 bases. The CDR3 length is 16 residues. J was trimmed by 6 bases and V by 1 base; bases with no gene match: 7. Germline V gene lookup returns CDR1 MGHRA and CDR2 YSYEKL. CDR3 coding DNA: TGCGCCAGCAGCCAAGTGGCCGGACAGGGGATCAATGAGCAGTTCTTC. It codes for CASSQVAGQGINEQFF.

The genes are TRBV20-1 and TRBJ1-4; no definite D call. Germline loops: CDR1 DFQATT, CDR2 SNEGSKA (reference sequence). CDR3 size: 13 residues. V was cut by 3 bases and J by 8 bases, with 13 bases left in between. The CDR3, as DNA: TGCAGTGCTAGTGAAGTTAGAGGGGAAAAACTGTTTTTT. The encoded protein is CSASEVRGEKLFF.

The DNA of the CDR3 is TGTGCCAGCAGCGTACTAGCGGAGACCGGGGAGCTGTTTTTT. It yields the protein CASSVLAETGELFF. This chain uses TRBV7-9 with TRBJ2-2, with 8 bases that match TRBD2. CDR1 is SEHNR and CDR2 is FQNEAQ in the germline V gene (reference sequence). The CDR3 extends over 14 amino acids. J lost 5 bases, V lost 5 bases, and 4 bases had no gene match.

This clonotype was counted at least ten times. V usage is TRBV11-3 and J usage is TRBJ2-3; TRBD2 agrees at 7 bases. With 4 bases clipped from V and 2 bases from J, the junction kept 6 bases outside the gene matches. The CDR3 sequence is 15 residues long. The germline CDR1 and CDR2 sequences are SGHNT and YENEEA. This CDR3 is CASSSGAGSTDTQYF. As DNA, the CDR3 is TGTGCCAGCAGCTCAGGAGCGGGGTCCACAGATACGCAGTATTTT.

The chain links TRBV4-2 to TRBJ2-5; D may correspond to TRBD1 or TRBD2 (5 bases each). Trimming stripped 0 bases from V and 5 bases from J, with 19 bases between. The CDR3 consists of 17 residues. The germline V gene encodes CDR1 LGHNA and CDR2 YNFKEQ. CDR3 residues: CASSQDQGYGAFETQYF. The CDR3 DNA sequence: TGTGCCAGCAGCCAAGATCAGGGATACGGGGCGTTCGAGACCCAGTACTTC.

This chain connects TRBV11-3 to TRBJ2-7; D is possibly TRBD1 (5 bases). Trimming left V 2 bases short and J 3 bases short, with 11 bases between. Germline-derived CDR1 and CDR2 are SGHNT and YENEEA. The CDR3 is 14 residues long. The CDR3 DNA reads TGTGCCAGCAGCTTATCGACAGACCACTACGAGCAGTACTTC. Translated, it gives CASSLSTDHYEQYF.

This clonotype turned up a few times. The V and J genes are TRBV12-3 or TRBV12-4 and TRBJ1-4; possible D gene TRBD1, 6 bases. CDR3 length: 14 amino acids. V was trimmed by 3 bases and J by 5 bases, leaving 10 bases between them. The DNA of the CDR3 is TGTGCCAGCAGTTTGAACAGGGCGAATGAAAAACTGTTTTTT. As protein: CASSLNRANEKLFF.

The chain recombines TRBV7-8 with TRBJ2-7; 8 bases line up with TRBD2. The CDR3 runs to 15 residues. With 5 bases clipped from V and 2 bases from J, the junction kept 8 bases outside the gene matches. CDR1 and CDR2 (germline): SGHVS, FQNEAQ. The CDR3, as DNA: TGTGCCAGCAGCCCACGGGGGGGGGCCCCCTACGAGCAGTACTTC. Its protein product is CASSPRGGAPYEQYF.

V usage is TRBV20-1 and J usage is TRBJ2-1; D is possibly TRBD1 (6 bases). Per the germline V gene, CDR1 is DFQATT and CDR2 is SNEGSKA (reference sequence). V was clipped by 0 bases and J by 8 bases, with 20 bases between them. This CDR3 contains 16 residues. CDR3 sequence (DNA): TGCAGTGCTAGAGATTCTGTGGGGGCCAATTATGATGAGCAGTTCTTC. Encoded protein: CSARDSVGANYDEQFF.

The chain carries TRBV11-2 and TRBJ2-7; 12 positions agree with TRBD2. The CDR3 sequence is 16 residues long. J lost 3 bases, V lost 6 bases, and 9 bases had no gene match. CDR1 and CDR2 from the germline V gene are SGHAT and FQNNGV. The CDR3 DNA is TGTGCCAGCAGTCCTACAGGACTAGCGGGAAACTACGAGCAGTACTTC. Its translation: CASSPTGLAGNYEQYF.

This clonotype occurred a few times. V gene TRBV20-1 combines with J gene TRBJ2-5; D is undetermined. Germline CDR1 reads DFQATT; CDR2 reads SNEGSKA (reference sequence). V lost 3 bases and J 5 bases, leaving 7 bases between the germline ends. This CDR3 spans 11 amino acids. Here the CDR3 DNA reads TGCAGTGCTAGTCCAGCGGAGACCCAGTACTTC. Protein: CSASPAETQYF.

Many counts were recorded for this clonotype. The chain has TRBV24-1 and TRBJ2-2; D not certain. Trimming removed 4 bases at V and 7 bases at J, with 6 bases between. This CDR3 spans 12 amino acids. The germline gives CDR1 KGHDR, CDR2 SFDVKD. As DNA, the CDR3 is TGTGCCACCAGTGACCCGAGCGGGGAGCTGTTTTTT. This translates into CATSDPSGELFF.

The chain couples TRBV20-1 to TRBJ2-1; 7 bases are a match to TRBD2. The V gene end was trimmed by 0 bases and the J gene end by 3 bases; junction bases not matched to a gene: 8. Germline CDR1 reads DFQATT; CDR2 reads SNEGSKA (reference sequence). The CDR3 covers 16 residues. The CDR3 nucleotides are TGCAGTGCTAGAGATTGGGGGGGGGTCAACTACAATGAGCAGTTCTTC. This translates into CSARDWGGVNYNEQFF.

This chain joins TRBV15 and TRBJ2-1, with 12 bases fitting TRBD2. The CDR3 is 18 residues long. The V segment lost 5 bases and the J segment 0 bases; nucleotides outside the gene matches: 8. Germline values: CDR1 LNHNV, CDR2 YYDKDF (reference sequence). DNA for the CDR3: TGTGCCACCAGCGATACTAGCGGGGGGCGAGGCTCCTACAATGAGCAGTTCTTC. This sequence encodes CATSDTSGGRGSYNEQFF.